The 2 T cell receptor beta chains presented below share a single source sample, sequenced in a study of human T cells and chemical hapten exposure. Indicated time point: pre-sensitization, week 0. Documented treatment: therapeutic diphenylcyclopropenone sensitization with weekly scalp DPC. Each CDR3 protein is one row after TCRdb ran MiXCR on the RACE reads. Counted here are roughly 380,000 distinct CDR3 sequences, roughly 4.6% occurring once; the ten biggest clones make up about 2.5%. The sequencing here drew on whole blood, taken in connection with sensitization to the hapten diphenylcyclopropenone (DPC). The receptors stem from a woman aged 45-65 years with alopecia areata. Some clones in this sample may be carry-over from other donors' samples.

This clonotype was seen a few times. The CDR3 DNA follows: TGCAGCGCCTTGGACAGGGGAATAGTAGGTATGAACACTGAAGCTTTCTTT. Protein product: CSALDRGIVGMNTEAFF. The V and J genes are TRBV29-1 and TRBJ1-1; 9 nucleotides match TRBD1. CDR3 size: 17 residues. Germline-derived CDR1 and CDR2 are SQVTM and ANQGSEA. J lost 0 bases, V lost 7 bases, and 15 bases had no gene match. Combining the CDR3 with reference TRBV29-1 and TRBJ1-1 gives the whole variable domain SAVISQKPSRDICQRGTSLTIQCQVDSQVTMMFWYRQQPGQSLTLIATANQGSEATYESGFVIDKFPISRPNLTFSTLTVSNMSPEDSSIYLCSALDRGIVGMNTEAFFGQGTRLTVV.

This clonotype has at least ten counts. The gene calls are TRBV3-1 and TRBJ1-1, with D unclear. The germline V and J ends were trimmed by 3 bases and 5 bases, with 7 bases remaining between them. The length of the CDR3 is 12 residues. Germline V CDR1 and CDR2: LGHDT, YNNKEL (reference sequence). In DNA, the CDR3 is TGTGCCAGCAGCCATGGCTTTACTGAAGCTTTCTTT. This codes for CASSHGFTEAFF. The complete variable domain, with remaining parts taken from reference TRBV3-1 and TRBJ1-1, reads DTAVSQTPKYLVTQMGNDKSIKCEQNLGHDTMYWYKQDSKKFLKIMFSYNNKELIINETVPNRFSPKSPDKAHLNLHINSLELGDSAVYFCASSHGFTEAFFGQGTRLTVV.